This passage covers 11 T cell receptor beta chains from one sample sequenced in a study of CD8 T cells in ankylosing spondylitis. A single record per CDR3 protein comes from TCRdb applying MiXCR to the 5' RACE reads. The sample carries more than 150,000 distinct CDR3 sequences, more than 10% recorded once. The specimen sequenced was blood, either unsorted or a sorted T cell fraction (not recorded which). Receptor source: a male donor with ankylosing spondylitis or in good health (not recorded which).

This clonotype turned up a few times. This sequence joins TRBV4-1 and TRBJ1-1, with D possibly being TRBD1 (5 bases). The V end lost 0 bases, the J end lost 2 bases, and 10 bases lay between the germline ends. The germline V gene encodes CDR1 MGHRA and CDR2 YSYEKL. The CDR3 totals 15 residues. The CDR3 sequence is CASSQDAQGNTEAFF. Here the CDR3 DNA reads TGCGCCAGCAGCCAAGATGCGCAGGGAAACACTGAAGCTTTCTTT.

This clonotype came up a few times. The chain combines TRBV4-1 with TRBJ2-7, with TRBD1 as a possible D gene (6 bases). Germline CDR1 reads MGHRA; CDR2 reads YSYEKL. The length of the CDR3 is 17 residues. V lost 0 bases, J lost 3 bases, and 18 bases lay in between. The CDR3 sequence is CASSQEGGRTADYEQYF. The CDR3 nucleotides read TGCGCCAGCAGCCAAGAAGGGGGAAGGACGGCCGACTACGAGCAGTACTTC.

This rearrangement joins TRBV6-1 to TRBJ2-7; TRBD1 matches 10 bases. CDR3 length: 13 amino acids. V was pared by 8 bases and J by 3 bases, with 4 bases of the junction left unmatched. Germline-derived CDR1 and CDR2 are MNHNS and SASEGT. This chain's CDR3 is CASRDRGYYEQYF. CDR3 DNA sequence: TGTGCCAGCCGGGACAGGGGATACTACGAGCAGTACTTC.

This clonotype appeared a few times. The chain couples TRBV6-1 to TRBJ2-3, with D maybe TRBD1 (6 bases). V gave up 0 bases and J gave up 1 base, with 17 bases separating them. Germline CDR1 reads MNHNS; CDR2 reads SASEGT. The CDR3 is made up of 18 amino acids. CDR3 DNA: TGTGCCAGCAGTGAAGCCTTTGACGCCTACAGGGGCACAGATACGCAGTATTTT. This codes for CASSEAFDAYRGTDTQYF.

The chain's CDR3 is CASSQTDLGLGGNVYEQYF. In DNA form, the CDR3 reads TGCGCCAGCAGCCAAACTGATTTGGGGCTCGGCGGGAACGTCTACGAGCAGTACTTC. V gene TRBV4-1 combines with J gene TRBJ2-7; weak D call: TRBD2 (6 bases). This CDR3 is built from 19 residues. In germline, CDR1 is MGHRA, CDR2 YSYEKL. The V and J ends lost 2 bases and 3 bases respectively, with 26 bases between them.

The chain is built from TRBV19 and TRBJ2-7; 14 bases align to TRBD2. This CDR3 contains 16 residues. V shed 5 bases and J 6 bases; nucleotides not matched to a gene: 9. Germline-derived CDR1 and CDR2 are LNHDA and SQIVND (reference sequence). Here the CDR3 reads CASSRGLAGGLSEQYF. CDR3 nucleotide sequence: TGTGCCAGTAGTCGCGGACTAGCGGGAGGATTAAGCGAGCAGTACTTC.

This clonotype was seen a few times. The V gene is TRBV7-9, the J gene TRBJ1-5; 7 positions agree with TRBD1. CDR1 is SEHNR and CDR2 is FQNEAQ in the germline V gene (reference sequence). The V segment lost 9 bases and the J segment 2 bases; nucleotides outside the gene matches: 7. This CDR3 has 14 residues. The CDR3 nucleotides read TGTGCCAGTCTTGAGGGGGCGGGCAATCAGCCCCAGCATTTT. It yields the protein CASLEGAGNQPQHF.

Regarding this clonotype: It is unclear where the CDR3 begins or ends on the DNA, so no DNA is shown, and the CDR3 is as TCRdb lists it. The V and J genes are TRBV12-3 or TRBV12-4 and TRBJ2-1; the D call TRBD1 from the table was never checked on the DNA. The CDR3 is 14 amino acids in total, end residues counted. The CDR3 sequence: CASSSSTAYNEQFF.

This clonotype was seen a handful of times. This rearrangement joins TRBV4-1 to TRBJ1-1; D call uncertain. The V end lost 3 bases, the J end lost 1 base, and 9 bases lay between the germline ends. The length of the CDR3 is 14 residues. Looked up from germline, CDR1 is MGHRA and CDR2 is YSYEKL. In DNA, the CDR3 is TGCGCCAGCAGCCAGTCAAATGCGAACACTGAAGCTTTCTTT. Translation gives CASSQSNANTEAFF.

At least ten counts were recorded for this clonotype. The V call is TRBV4-2, the J call TRBJ2-1; unclear D gene. This CDR3 has 14 amino acids. CDR1 LGHNA and CDR2 YNFKEQ come from the germline V gene. V gave up 0 bases and J gave up 8 bases, with 11 bases separating them. CDR3 nucleotide sequence: TGTGCCAGCAGCCAAGAAGTGGGGATCGATGAGCAGTTCTTC. As protein: CASSQEVGIDEQFF.

V gene TRBV11-2 combines with J gene TRBJ2-7, with D perhaps matching TRBD1 (7 bases). CDR3 length: 15 residues. Trimming cost V 0 bases and J 3 bases, with 12 bases left between them. Per germline, CDR1 SGHAT and CDR2 FQNNGV. The CDR3 DNA sequence: TGTGCCAGCAGCTTAGATCAGGGGGGCTACTACGAGCAGTACTTC. Protein sequence: CASSLDQGGYYEQYF.